What follows are 14 T cell receptor beta chains derived from one specimen sequenced in a study of T cells in Graves' hyperthyroidism and ophthalmopathy (dated by TCRdb to between 2018 and 2020). Receptor libraries were prepared by multiplex PCR. Sequencing used an Illumina HiSeq 2000. The TCR beta CDR3 regions were amplified from RNA transcripts. The first round of RT-PCR for the TCR CDR3 was performed with the HTBI primer set and the Qiagen OneStep RT-PCR kit. Using fastp trimming at Q25 and MiXCR clonotype assembly, TCRdb reanalyzed the public sequencing data and kept in-frame beta chains. When rows share a CDR3 protein, they turn into one entry using the most common DNA and genes. The sample contains fewer than 650,000 distinct CDR3 sequences, about 15% of them found a single time. Of the sample, around 13% falls within the top ten clones. The sequenced sample consisted of blood. All receptors come from a woman aged 40 to 50 with Graves' hyperthyroidism.

In this sample, this clonotype turned up a few times. This sequence joins TRBV9 and TRBJ2-3; 7 nucleotides match TRBD2. Trimming at V came to 2 bases and at J to 4 bases, leaving 10 bases not matched to a gene. Germline loops: CDR1 SGDLS, CDR2 YYNGEE. This CDR3 contains 16 residues. The CDR3 loop is CASSVSSGIGADTQYF. DNA for the CDR3: TGTGCCAGCAGCGTTTCTAGCGGAATCGGGGCAGATACGCAGTATTTT. Combining the CDR3 with reference TRBV9 and TRBJ2-3 gives the whole variable domain DSGVTQTPKHLITATGQRVTLRCSPRSGDLSVYWYQQSLDQGLQFLIQYYNGEERAKGNILERFSAQQFPDLHSELNLSSLELGDSALYFCASSVSSGIGADTQYFGPGTRLTVL.

V gene TRBV24-1 combines with J gene TRBJ2-7, with D possibly called TRBD1 or TRBD2 (5 bases each). Per germline, CDR1 KGHDR and CDR2 SFDVKD. V gave up 5 bases and J gave up 4 bases, with 11 bases separating them. CDR3 length: 13 amino acids. This CDR3 reads CATSVAGGYEQYF. The CDR3 DNA reads TGTGCCACCAGTGTTGCTGGGGGATACGAGCAGTACTTC.

This clonotype came up many times. The chain recombines TRBV29-1 with TRBJ2-3, with D tentatively TRBD2 (6 bases). Looked up from germline, CDR1 is SQVTM and CDR2 is ANQGSEA. Trimming cost V 7 bases and J 0 bases, with 11 bases left between them. This CDR3 is built from 13 residues. CDR3 nucleotides: TGCAGCGGAATAGCGGATAGCACAGATACGCAGTATTTT. Amino acid sequence: CSGIADSTDTQYF.

This clonotype was counted a few times. This chain links TRBV29-1 with TRBJ2-3; no firm D call. Looked up from germline, CDR1 is SQVTM and CDR2 is ANQGSEA. Trimming shortened V by 6 bases and J by 0 bases, and 10 bases separated the two germline ends. The CDR3 is 13 amino acids. DNA for the CDR3: TGCAGCGTAAGCTTGTCTAGCACAGATACGCAGTATTTT. Its translation is CSVSLSSTDTQYF.

This clonotype was seen many times. The V gene is TRBV29-1, the J gene TRBJ2-7; D not certain. The CDR3 is 13 residues long. Germline CDR1 SQVTM, CDR2 ANQGSEA. V lost 5 bases and J 3 bases, leaving 14 bases between the germline ends. Written as DNA, the CDR3 is TGCAGCGTTCTTTGGCAGGCGCACTACGAGCAGTACTTC. This encodes CSVLWQAHYEQYF.

This clonotype was recorded many times. V usage is TRBV20-1 and J usage is TRBJ1-1; D is undetermined. V was clipped by 3 bases and J by 2 bases, with 7 bases between them. Looked up from germline, CDR1 is DFQATT and CDR2 is SNEGSKA (reference sequence). This CDR3 spans 12 amino acids. CDR3 loop: CSARSFNTEAFF. The DNA of the CDR3 is TGCAGTGCTAGGTCCTTCAACACTGAAGCTTTCTTT.

This clonotype showed up many times. The chain links TRBV27 to TRBJ2-7; 9 bases are a match to TRBD2. Germline assignment: CDR1 MNHEY and CDR2 SMNVEV (reference sequence). The junction had 3 bases not matched to a gene; V was cut back by 5 bases and J by 1 base. CDR3 length: 14 amino acids. This chain's CDR3 is CASSGLASSYEQYF. CDR3 DNA: TGTGCCAGCAGTGGACTAGCGTCTTCCTACGAGCAGTACTTC.

The chain recombines TRBV15 with TRBJ2-1; TRBD2 matches at 8 bases. Looked up from germline, CDR1 is LNHNV and CDR2 is YYDKDF (reference sequence). V lost 8 bases to trimming and J lost 5 bases; unmatched junction nucleotides: 11. This CDR3 region has 15 residues. The CDR3 DNA reads TGTGCCACCGGCGGGGGGACTAACTTCGACAATGAGCAGTTCTTC. Its translation is CATGGGTNFDNEQFF.

At least ten counts were recorded for this clonotype. The chain recombines TRBV3-1 with TRBJ1-5, with 7 bases aligning to TRBD1. Germline CDR1 LGHDT, CDR2 YNNKEL (reference sequence). The junction had 4 bases not matched to a gene; V was cut back by 4 bases and J by 4 bases. This CDR3 is 14 amino acids long. The chain's CDR3 is CASSRDRTNQPQHF. The CDR3 nucleotides read TGTGCCAGCAGCCGGGACAGAACTAATCAGCCCCAGCATTTT.

This clonotype was seen ten or more times. The chain employs TRBV20-1 and TRBJ1-4; D gene unclear. There are 13 residues in the CDR3. Germline V lookup: CDR1 DFQATT, CDR2 SNEGSKA (reference sequence). Trimming removed 1 base from V and 7 bases from J, with 10 bases in between. The CDR3 nucleotides are TGCAGTGCTAGAGGGCCATTGGGTGAAAAACTGTTTTTT. It translates to CSARGPLGEKLFF.

The J gene is TRBJ2-4, the V gene TRBV11-2; D uncertain. The germline V gene encodes CDR1 SGHAT and CDR2 FQNNGV. CDR3 length: 14 amino acids. V lost 2 bases and J 3 bases, leaving 8 bases between the germline ends. DNA of the CDR3: TGTGCCAGCAGCTTAAGGCACGTCAAAAACATTCAGTACTTC. Translated: CASSLRHVKNIQYF.

The V gene is TRBV25-1, the J gene TRBJ2-1; D gene unclear. The germline CDR1 and CDR2 sequences are MGHDK and SYGVNS. Trimming pared 1 base from V and 8 bases from J, leaving 12 bases between. The CDR3 loop spans 14 amino acids. Here the CDR3 reads CASSEWERRHEQFF. CDR3 sequence (DNA): TGTGCCAGCAGTGAATGGGAAAGGCGCCATGAGCAGTTCTTC.

This clonotype was seen ten or more times. The chain links TRBV7-9 to TRBJ2-7, with TRBD2 identical over 7 bases. V was pared by 3 bases and J by 6 bases, with 8 bases of the junction left unmatched. This CDR3 contains 14 residues. Germline V gene data show CDR1 as SEHNR and CDR2 as FQNEAQ (reference sequence). CDR3 DNA: TGTGCCAGCAGCTTTGGCGGGAGAGCGCGCGAGCAGTACTTC. It is translated as CASSFGGRAREQYF.

This chain joins TRBV28 and TRBJ1-2; a possible D gene is TRBD1 (6 bases). V was pared by 6 bases and J by 5 bases, with 13 bases between. CDR1 is MDHEN, CDR2 SYDVKM, per germline. CDR3 length: 13 amino acids. The CDR3 region is CASREPTGYGYTF. The CDR3, as DNA: TGTGCCAGCAGAGAACCAACAGGGTATGGCTACACCTTC.